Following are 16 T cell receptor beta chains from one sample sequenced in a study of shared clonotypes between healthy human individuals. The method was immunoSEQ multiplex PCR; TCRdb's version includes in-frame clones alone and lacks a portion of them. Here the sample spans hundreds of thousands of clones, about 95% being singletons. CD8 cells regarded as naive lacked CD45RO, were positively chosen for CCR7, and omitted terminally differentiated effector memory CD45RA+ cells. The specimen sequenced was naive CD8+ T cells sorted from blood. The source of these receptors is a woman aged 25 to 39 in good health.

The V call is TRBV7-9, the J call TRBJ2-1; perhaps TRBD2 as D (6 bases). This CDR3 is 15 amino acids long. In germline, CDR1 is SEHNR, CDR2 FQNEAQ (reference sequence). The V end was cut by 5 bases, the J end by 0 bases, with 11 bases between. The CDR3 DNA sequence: TGTGCCAGCAGCATTAGCGGCCCCTCCTACAATGAGCAGTTCTTC. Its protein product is CASSISGPSYNEQFF.

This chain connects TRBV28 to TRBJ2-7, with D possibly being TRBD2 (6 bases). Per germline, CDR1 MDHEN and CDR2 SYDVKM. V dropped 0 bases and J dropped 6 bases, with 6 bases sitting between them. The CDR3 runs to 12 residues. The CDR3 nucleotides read TGTGCCAGCAGTTTATGGGAGGGCGAGCAGTACTTC. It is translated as CASSLWEGEQYF.

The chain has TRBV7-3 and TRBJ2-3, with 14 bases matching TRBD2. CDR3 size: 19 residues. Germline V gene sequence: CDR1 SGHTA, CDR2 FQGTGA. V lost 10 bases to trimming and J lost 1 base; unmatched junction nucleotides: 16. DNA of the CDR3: TGTGCCACGCGCGGACTAGCGGGAGGCGTCACCCCCCGCACAGATACGCAGTATTTT. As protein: CATRGLAGGVTPRTDTQYF.

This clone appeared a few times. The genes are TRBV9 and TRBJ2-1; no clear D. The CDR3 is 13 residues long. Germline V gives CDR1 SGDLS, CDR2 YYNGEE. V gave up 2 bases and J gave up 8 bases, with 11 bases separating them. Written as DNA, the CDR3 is TGTGCCAGCAGCGTGAACGAATGGGATGAGCAGTTCTTC. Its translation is CASSVNEWDEQFF.

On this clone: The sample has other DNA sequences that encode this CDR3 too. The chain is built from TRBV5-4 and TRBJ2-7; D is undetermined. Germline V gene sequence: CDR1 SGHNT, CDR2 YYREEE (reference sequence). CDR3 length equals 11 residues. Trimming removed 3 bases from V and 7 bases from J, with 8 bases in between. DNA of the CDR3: TGTGCCAGCAGCTCGGTGGGGGAGCAGTACTTC. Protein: CASSSVGEQYF.

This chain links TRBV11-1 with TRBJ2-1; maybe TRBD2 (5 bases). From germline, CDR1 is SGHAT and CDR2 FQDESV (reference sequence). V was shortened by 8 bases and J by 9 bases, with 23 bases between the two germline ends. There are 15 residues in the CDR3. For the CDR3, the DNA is TGTGCCAGCCCCTTGGCCTTGCGGGTTGGGGTTGAGCAGTTCTTC. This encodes CASPLALRVGVEQFF. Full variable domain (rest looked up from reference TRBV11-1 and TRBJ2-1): EAEVAQSPRYKITEKSQAVAFWCDPISGHATLYWYRQILGQGPELLVQFQDESVVDDSQLPKDRFSAERLKGVDSTLKIQPAELGDSAMYLCASPLALRVGVEQFFGPGTRLTVL.

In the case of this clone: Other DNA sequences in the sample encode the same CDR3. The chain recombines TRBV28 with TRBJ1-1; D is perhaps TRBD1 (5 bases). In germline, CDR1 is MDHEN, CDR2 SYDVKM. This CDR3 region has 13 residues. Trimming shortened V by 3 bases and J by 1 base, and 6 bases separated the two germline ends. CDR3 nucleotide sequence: TGTGCCAGCAGTTTTGGGGGGAACACTGAAGCTTTCTTT. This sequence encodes CASSFGGNTEAFF.

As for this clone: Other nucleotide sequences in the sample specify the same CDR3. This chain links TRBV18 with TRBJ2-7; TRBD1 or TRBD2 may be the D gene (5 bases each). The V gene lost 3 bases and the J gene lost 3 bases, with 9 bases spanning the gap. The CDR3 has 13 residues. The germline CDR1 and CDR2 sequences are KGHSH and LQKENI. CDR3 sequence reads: CASSPGTGYEQYF. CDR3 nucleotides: TGTGCCAGCTCACCGGGGACGGGCTACGAGCAGTACTTC.

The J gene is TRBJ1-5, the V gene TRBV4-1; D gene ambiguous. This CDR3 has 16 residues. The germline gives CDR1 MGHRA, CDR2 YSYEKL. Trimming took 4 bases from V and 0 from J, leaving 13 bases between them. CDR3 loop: CASSPKTGVSNQPQHF. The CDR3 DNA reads TGCGCCAGCAGCCCAAAGACGGGAGTTAGCAATCAGCCCCAGCATTTT.

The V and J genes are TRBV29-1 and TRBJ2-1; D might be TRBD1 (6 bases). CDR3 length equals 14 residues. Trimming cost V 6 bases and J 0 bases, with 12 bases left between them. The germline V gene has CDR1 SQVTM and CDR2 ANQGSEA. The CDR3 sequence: CSVWDTDSYNEQFF. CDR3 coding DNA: TGCAGCGTATGGGACACCGACTCCTACAATGAGCAGTTCTTC.

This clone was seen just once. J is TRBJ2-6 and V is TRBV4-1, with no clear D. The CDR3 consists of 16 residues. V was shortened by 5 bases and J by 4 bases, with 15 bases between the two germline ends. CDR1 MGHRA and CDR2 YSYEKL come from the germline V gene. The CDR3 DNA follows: TGCGCCAGCAGCTCCCACATGTCGGCCGGGGCCAACGTCCTGACTTTC. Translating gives CASSSHMSAGANVLTF.

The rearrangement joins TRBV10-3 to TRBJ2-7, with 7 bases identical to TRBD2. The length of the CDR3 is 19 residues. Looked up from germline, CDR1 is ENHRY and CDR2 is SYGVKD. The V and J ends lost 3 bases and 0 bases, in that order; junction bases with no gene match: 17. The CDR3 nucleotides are TGTGCCATCAGTGATACGGATGGGGGGGAGGGCCGAAACTCCTACGAGCAGTACTTC. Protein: CAISDTDGGEGRNSYEQYF.

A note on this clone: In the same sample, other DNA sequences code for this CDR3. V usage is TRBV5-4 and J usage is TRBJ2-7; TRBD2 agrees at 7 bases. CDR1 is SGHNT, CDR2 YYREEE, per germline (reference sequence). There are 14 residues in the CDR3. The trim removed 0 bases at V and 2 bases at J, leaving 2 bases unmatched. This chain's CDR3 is CASSLGGSPYEQYF. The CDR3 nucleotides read TGTGCCAGCAGCTTGGGCGGGAGCCCCTACGAGCAGTACTTC.

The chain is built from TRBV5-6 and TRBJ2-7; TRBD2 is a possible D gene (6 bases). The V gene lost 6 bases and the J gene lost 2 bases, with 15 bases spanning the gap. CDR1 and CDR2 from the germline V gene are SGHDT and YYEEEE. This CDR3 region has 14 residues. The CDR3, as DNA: TGTGCCAGCACAGCGTGGGGGGTAGCCTACGAGCAGTACTTC. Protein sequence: CASTAWGVAYEQYF. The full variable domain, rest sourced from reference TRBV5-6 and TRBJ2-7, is DAGVTQSPTHLIKTRGQQVTLRCSPKSGHDTVSWYQQALGQGPQFIFQYYEEEERQRGNFPDRFSGHQFPNYSSELNVNALLLGDSALYLCASTAWGVAYEQYFGPGTRLTVT.

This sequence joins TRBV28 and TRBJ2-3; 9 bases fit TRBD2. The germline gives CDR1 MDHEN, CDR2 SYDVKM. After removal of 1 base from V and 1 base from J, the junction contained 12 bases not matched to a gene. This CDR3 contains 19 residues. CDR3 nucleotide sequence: TGTGCCAGCAGTTTATTTATTAGCGGGAGTTTTTCAGGCACAGATACGCAGTATTTT. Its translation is CASSLFISGSFSGTDTQYF.

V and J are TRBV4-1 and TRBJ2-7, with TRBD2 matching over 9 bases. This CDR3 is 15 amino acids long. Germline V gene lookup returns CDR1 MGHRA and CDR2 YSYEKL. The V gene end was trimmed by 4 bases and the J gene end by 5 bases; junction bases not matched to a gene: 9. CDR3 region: CASSPGTSFLHEQYF. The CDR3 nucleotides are TGCGCCAGCAGCCCAGGGACTAGCTTTTTGCACGAGCAGTACTTC.